One T cell receptor beta chain is described in this entry. Produced via immunoSEQ multiplex PCR; TCRdb's table is partial and in-frame only. Of tens of thousands of clones listed, around 70% are singletons. This specimen comes from a study of radiotherapy plus CTLA-4 blockade in lung cancer. This sequence originates from a human donor with non-small cell lung cancer whose response to radiotherapy plus ipilimumab could not be evaluated. The sample was peripheral blood, taken from a patient treated with radiotherapy plus ipilimumab.

The CDR3 loop reads CASSPFGGSMNEQYF. The CDR3, as DNA: TGTGCCAGCTCACCTTTTGGTGGGAGTATGAACGAGCAGTACTTC. This rearrangement joins TRBV18 to TRBJ2-5, with D maybe TRBD2 (5 bases). The J call may be wrong; the DNA end is better matched by TRBJ2-7. This CDR3 has 15 amino acids. CDR1 is KGHSH and CDR2 is LQKENI in the germline V gene.